One sample yielded the 22 T cell receptor beta chains listed below, sequenced in a study of CD8+CD57+ T cells in acquired aplastic anemia. Profiling of TCR beta VDJ combinations and CDR3 sequences used genomic DNA as template. TCRdb fed the reads into MiXCR, producing one record per CDR3 protein. The sample includes roughly 200,000 distinct CDR3 sequences, roughly three fifths of them seen just once. Sequenced patients had shown CD8+CD57+ cell expansion by flow cytometry. Sequencing used sorted CD4+, CD8+, or CD8+CD57+ T cells (not recorded which) from PBMCs. The receptors derive from a human donor with aplastic anemia.

The chain is built from TRBV6-1 and TRBJ2-7; 9 bases match TRBD1. Germline V CDR1 and CDR2: MNHNS, SASEGT. The CDR3 contains 16 residues. The ends lost 1 base at V and 6 bases at J; junction bases unmatched: 10. The CDR3 sequence: CASSEGYRGQGREQYF. The CDR3, as DNA: TGTGCCAGCAGTGAAGGATATAGGGGACAGGGACGCGAGCAGTACTTC.

The J gene is TRBJ2-7, the V gene TRBV10-1; 10 positions agree with TRBD2. The CDR3 runs 14 residues. Per the germline V gene, CDR1 is WNHNN and CDR2 is SYGVQD (reference sequence). J lost 5 bases, V lost 3 bases, and 4 bases had no gene match. The DNA for the CDR3 is TGCGCCAGCAGTGATTTTAGCGGGGGGCACGAGCAGTACTTC. This translates into CASSDFSGGHEQYF.

This clonotype has just a few counts. V usage is TRBV7-8 and J usage is TRBJ1-2; no firm D call. This CDR3 has 16 residues. Germline CDR1 is SGHVS and CDR2 is FQNEAQ. V lost 5 bases, J lost 6 bases, and 22 bases lay in between. The DNA of the CDR3 is TGTGCCAGCAGCCCCTCTCGTGCGGGAAATGAGAATGGCTACACCTTC. Its protein product is CASSPSRAGNENGYTF.

The chain has TRBV11-2 and TRBJ2-3; 8 nucleotides match TRBD2. Losses at the gene ends were 1 base for V and 2 bases for J; bases not matched to a gene: 5. The germline gives CDR1 SGHAT, CDR2 FQNNGV. There are 16 residues in the CDR3. The CDR3 DNA sequence: TGTGCCAGCAGCTTAGGACGCGGGGGGCCCACAGATACGCAGTATTTT. It is translated as CASSLGRGGPTDTQYF.

The chain links TRBV20-1 to TRBJ2-2, with TRBD2 matching over 7 bases. After removal of 2 bases from V and 6 bases from J, the junction contained 0 bases not matched to a gene. CDR1 DFQATT and CDR2 SNEGSKA come from the germline V gene (reference sequence). The CDR3 contains 12 residues. CDR3 DNA sequence: TGCAGTGCTAGAAGCGGGGCCGGGGAGCTGTTTTTT. Translated: CSARSGAGELFF.

The rearrangement links TRBV20-1 to TRBJ2-1; 11 bases are a match to TRBD1. This CDR3 is 16 amino acids long. V lost 3 bases and J lost 4; bases outside the gene matches: 8. CDR1 is DFQATT, CDR2 SNEGSKA, per germline (reference sequence). The CDR3 DNA follows: TGCAGTGCTAGGGACAGGGGGCCCGGGTCGTACAATGAGCAGTTCTTC. Amino acid sequence: CSARDRGPGSYNEQFF.

The V gene is TRBV24-1, the J gene TRBJ2-1; D may be TRBD1 (5 bases). Between the trimmed V and J ends, which lost 3 bases and 3 bases, there was a span of 5 bases. CDR1 is KGHDR and CDR2 is SFDVKD in the germline V gene. The CDR3 spans 13 residues. CDR3 sequence reads: CATSDDSYNEQFF. CDR3 DNA: TGTGCCACCAGTGATGACAGCTACAATGAGCAGTTCTTC.

This clonotype was detected a few times. The chain carries TRBV7-9 and TRBJ2-1; 7 positions agree with TRBD2. Unmatched junction bases numbered 9, after V lost 1 base and J lost 6 bases. The length of the CDR3 is 16 residues. Germline V CDR1 and CDR2: SEHNR, FQNEAQ (reference sequence). Here the CDR3 reads CASSLGAGRLSNEQFF. The CDR3 nucleotides are TGTGCCAGCAGCTTAGGGGCCGGGAGGCTCTCCAATGAGCAGTTCTTC.

This chain uses TRBV2 with TRBJ1-1; unclear D gene. The length of the CDR3 is 16 residues. V lost 6 bases to trimming and J lost 3 bases, with 20 bases between them. Per germline, CDR1 SNHLY and CDR2 FYNNEI. CDR3 in DNA: TGTGCCAGCAGCAAACCCCCCATAAGGGATGACACTGAAGCTTTCTTT. The encoded protein is CASSKPPIRDDTEAFF.

V gene TRBV24-1 combines with J gene TRBJ2-2, with D unclear. This CDR3 contains 13 residues. V lost 4 bases and J lost 2, with 4 bases in between. Germline values: CDR1 KGHDR, CDR2 SFDVKD. The CDR3 loop reads CATSETNTGELFF. The CDR3 coding sequence is TGTGCCACCAGTGAAACCAACACCGGGGAGCTGTTTTTT.

The chain uses TRBV20-1 and TRBJ2-1; D unresolved. The CDR3 contains 12 residues. Trimming took off 6 bases at V and 2 bases at J, with 8 bases between the two ends. Germline-derived CDR1 and CDR2 are DFQATT and SNEGSKA (reference sequence). The CDR3 DNA reads as TGCAGTGCCTCGGTAGCCTACAATGAGCAGTTCTTC. It translates to CSASVAYNEQFF.

This clonotype was seen a handful of times. The junction does not match germline at one end; this may be a read error. The chain joins TRBV12-3 or TRBV12-4 to TRBJ2-7; 12 bases line up with TRBD2. The CDR3 is made up of 12 amino acids. As DNA, the CDR3 is TGTGCCAGCGGACAGACGCTAGCGGGAGGGGCGTTC. Its protein product is CASGQTLAGGAF.

This clonotype was counted at least ten times. The chain carries TRBV15 and TRBJ2-1, with 9 bases fitting TRBD1. V shed 5 bases and J 0 bases; nucleotides not matched to a gene: 2. The length of the CDR3 is 15 residues. Germline V gene data show CDR1 as LNHNV and CDR2 as YYDKDF (reference sequence). Here the CDR3 reads CATSWGQGSYNEQFF. In nucleotides, the CDR3 is TGTGCCACCAGCTGGGGACAGGGCTCCTACAATGAGCAGTTCTTC.

This clonotype was seen more than once but under ten times. The chain uses TRBV24-1 and TRBJ2-1, with 14 bases aligning to TRBD2. The CDR3 loop spans 14 amino acids. CDR1 is KGHDR and CDR2 is SFDVKD in the germline V gene. V lost 9 bases, J lost 9 bases, and 6 bases stayed unmatched. The CDR3: CATPGLAGVVEQFF. The CDR3 nucleotides are TGTGCCACCCCGGGACTAGCGGGAGTGGTTGAGCAGTTCTTC.

This clonotype came up many times. This rearrangement joins TRBV19 to TRBJ1-1; TRBD1 is a possible D gene (6 bases). With 6 bases removed from V and 7 bases from J, the gap between germline ends came to 18 bases. The CDR3 extends over 14 amino acids. Per the germline V gene, CDR1 is LNHDA and CDR2 is SQIVND (reference sequence). As DNA, the CDR3 is TGTGCCAGTAGCCCCGGGTTCAGGGGCTATGAAGCTTTCTTT. It is translated as CASSPGFRGYEAFF.

The gene calls are TRBV5-1 and TRBJ1-1; D is ambiguous. Trimming pared 4 bases from V and 3 bases from J, leaving 10 bases between. Germline V CDR1 and CDR2: SGHRS, YFSETQ. This CDR3 has 13 amino acids. The CDR3 nucleotides read TGCGCCAGCAGCCGCGATCAGGACACTGAAGCTTTCTTT. Translating it yields CASSRDQDTEAFF.

The chain carries TRBV7-6 and TRBJ2-2; TRBD1 aligns across 8 bases. Germline CDR1 SGHVS, CDR2 FNYEAQ. J gave up 0 bases and V 5 bases, and 5 bases lay outside the gene matches. The CDR3 is made up of 16 amino acids. The DNA of the CDR3 is TGTGCCAGCAGCACCACAGGGGGATCGAACACCGGGGAGCTGTTTTTT. Protein product: CASSTTGGSNTGELFF.

This chain joins TRBV19 and TRBJ1-4, with TRBD1 matching over 7 bases. CDR1 LNHDA and CDR2 SQIVND come from the germline V gene (reference sequence). V was clipped by 7 bases and J by 3 bases; unmatched bases: 5. The CDR3 spans 14 residues. Written as DNA, the CDR3 is TGTGCCAGTACCGCCGGGACAGCTAATGAAAAACTGTTTTTT. Translation gives CASTAGTANEKLFF. The full variable domain, with the rest looked up from reference TRBV19 and TRBJ1-4, is DGGITQSPKYLFRKEGQNVTLSCEQNLNHDAMYWYRQDPGQGLRLIYYSQIVNDFQKGDIAEGYSVSREKKESFPLTVTSAQKNPTAFYLCASTAGTANEKLFFGSGTQLSVL.

The rearrangement joins TRBV10-1 to TRBJ1-2, with 8 bases matching TRBD1. The CDR3 is 14 amino acids. V gave up 2 bases and J gave up 8 bases; unmatched junction bases: 7. CDR1 and CDR2 from the germline V gene are WNHNN and SYGVQD (reference sequence). CDR3 bases: TGCGCCAGCAGTGAGAAAAGGACAGGGTCCGGCTACACCTTC. It codes for CASSEKRTGSGYTF.

This clonotype was detected many times. CDR3: CASSLTGGSQPQHF. The CDR3 coding sequence is TGTGCCAGCAGTTTGACAGGGGGATCTCAGCCCCAGCATTTT. The chain carries TRBV27 and TRBJ1-5, with 9 bases fitting TRBD1. This CDR3 has 14 amino acids. Germline V CDR1 and CDR2: MNHEY, SMNVEV (reference sequence). Trimming cost V 3 bases and J 6 bases; bases outside gene matches: 3.

This clonotype was seen once. The rearrangement links TRBV5-1 to TRBJ1-3; D uncertain. Trimming removed 0 bases at V and 0 bases at J, with 7 bases between. CDR3 length equals 15 residues. Germline values: CDR1 SGHRS, CDR2 YFSETQ. Here the CDR3 reads CASSLEANSGNTIYF. CDR3 DNA: TGCGCCAGCAGCTTGGAAGCGAACTCTGGAAACACCATATATTTT.

The J gene is TRBJ2-5, the V gene TRBV29-1; 8 bases line up with TRBD2. The CDR3 has 12 residues. J lost 10 bases, V lost 5 bases, and 9 bases had no gene match. Germline values: CDR1 SQVTM, CDR2 ANQGSEA. In DNA, the CDR3 is TGCAGCGTTCGGTCCTTAAGCGGGAGCCAGTACTTC. Protein product: CSVRSLSGSQYF. The full variable domain, its missing parts supplied by reference TRBV29-1 and TRBJ2-5, is SAVISQKPSRDICQRGTSLTIQCQVDSQVTMMFWYRQQPGQSLTLIATANQGSEATYESGFVIDKFPISRPNLTFSTLTVSNMSPEDSSIYLCSVRSLSGSQYFGPGTRLLVL.